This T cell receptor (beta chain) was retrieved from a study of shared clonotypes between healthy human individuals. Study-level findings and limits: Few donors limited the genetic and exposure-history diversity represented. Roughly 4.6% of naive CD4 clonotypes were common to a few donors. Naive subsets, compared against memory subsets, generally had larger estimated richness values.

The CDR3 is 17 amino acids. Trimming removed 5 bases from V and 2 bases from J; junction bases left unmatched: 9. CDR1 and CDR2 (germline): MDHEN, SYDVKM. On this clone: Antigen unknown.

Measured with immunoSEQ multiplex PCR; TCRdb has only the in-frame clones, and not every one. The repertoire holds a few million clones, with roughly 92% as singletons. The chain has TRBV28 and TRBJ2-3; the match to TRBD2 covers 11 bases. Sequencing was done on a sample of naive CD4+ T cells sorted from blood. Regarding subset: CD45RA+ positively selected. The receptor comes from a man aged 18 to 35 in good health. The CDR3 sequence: CASSPRLAGSLTDTQYF. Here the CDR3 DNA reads TGTGCCAGCAGTCCCCGACTAGCGGGAAGCCTCACAGATACGCAGTATTTT.